This T cell receptor beta chain stems from a study of CD8 T cells in ankylosing spondylitis. General study findings and limits: A CD8+ phenotype characterized the disease-linked clones, which were relatively rare in peripheral blood. Several of the motif variants were reported before in synovial fluid and blood from reactive arthritis. Within ankylosing spondylitis blood, a TCR beta motif made up of seven to nine highly homologous variants appeared to be characteristic. Reportedly, significant enrichment of disease-linked clones occurred in matched ankylosing spondylitis synovial fluid.

Germline V lookup: CDR1 DFQATT, CDR2 SNEGSKA (reference sequence). The CDR3 spans 15 residues. Trimming cost V 0 bases and J 3 bases, with 12 bases left between them. Only a few counts were recorded for this clonotype. The antigen is not known. TCRdb re-called the 5' RACE reads through MiXCR, storing one row per CDR3 protein. The data hold some 140,000 distinct CDR3 sequences, with approximately 17% observed a single time. What was sequenced was blood, either unsorted or a sorted T cell fraction (not recorded which). This chain uses TRBV20-1 with TRBJ1-3; no firm D call. The TCR was taken from a male donor with ankylosing spondylitis. CDR3 sequence: CSARDLLANGNTIYF. The CDR3 DNA follows: TGCAGTGCTAGAGATCTATTGGCAAATGGAAACACCATATATTTT.